Below are 21 T cell receptor beta chains sequenced from a single sample in a study of blood T cell repertoires in COVID-19. Repertoires were generated with immunoSEQ multiplex PCR, while TCRdb's copy carries only in-frame clones and drops some. This table holds approximately 290,000 clones, roughly 88% found once. Input material: peripheral blood. All receptors derive from a human donor with COVID-19, enrolled during active disease. The donor label of this sample is uncertain.

The chain couples TRBV28 to TRBJ1-1, with D unclear. Trimming removed 4 bases from V and 4 bases from J, with 13 bases in between. The germline CDR1 and CDR2 sequences are MDHEN and SYDVKM. This CDR3 has 14 residues. The CDR3 bases are TGTGCCAGCAGTTCACCCCCTTGGCCCACTGAAGCTTTCTTT. The encoded protein is CASSSPPWPTEAFF.

The V call is TRBV6-5, the J call TRBJ2-3; 7 nucleotides align to TRBD1. CDR3 length equals 15 residues. J gave up 4 bases and V 6 bases, and 10 bases lay outside the gene matches. The germline V gene has CDR1 MNHEY and CDR2 SVGAGI. CDR3 protein: CASRDRSMEADTQYF. In nucleotides, the CDR3 is TGTGCCAGCAGGGACAGGTCTATGGAGGCAGATACGCAGTATTTT.

This chain links TRBV12-3 or TRBV12-4 with TRBJ2-3; D gene uncertain. V was clipped by 5 bases and J by 2 bases, with 8 bases between them. There are 13 residues in the CDR3. The CDR3 loop reads CASSPPPTDTQYF. Here the CDR3 DNA reads TGTGCCAGCAGTCCTCCCCCCACAGATACGCAGTATTTT.

The chain carries TRBV6-5 and TRBJ2-7; 10 bases are shared with TRBD2. From germline, CDR1 is MNHEY and CDR2 SVGAGI. The CDR3 totals 15 residues. J gave up 3 bases and V 4 bases, and 6 bases lay outside the gene matches. CDR3 sequence reads: CASSSTLAGNYEQYF. The CDR3 region has the DNA TGTGCCAGCAGTTCCACACTAGCGGGGAACTACGAGCAGTACTTC.

This clone was observed a handful of times. In DNA form, the CDR3 reads TGTGCCAGCAGCGTACAGGGGAGTTCGCGAGCCAAAAACATTCAGTACTTC. It encodes CASSVQGSSRAKNIQYF. The V and J genes are TRBV5-6 and TRBJ2-4, with 7 bases lining up with TRBD1. Trimming at V came to 4 bases and at J to 0 bases, leaving 10 bases not matched to a gene. The CDR3 loop spans 17 amino acids. Looked up from germline, CDR1 is SGHDT and CDR2 is YYEEEE.

The chain links TRBV7-9 to TRBJ2-7; the match to TRBD2 covers 11 bases. Trimming at V came to 5 bases and at J to 5 bases, leaving 11 bases not matched to a gene. The germline V gene has CDR1 SEHNR and CDR2 FQNEAQ (reference sequence). The CDR3 covers 16 residues. The CDR3 DNA follows: TGTGCCAGCAGCGATCCGATACTAGCGGGAGAAAACGAGCAGTACTTC. Protein sequence: CASSDPILAGENEQYF.

The chain combines TRBV28 with TRBJ1-1, with D unclear. Germline V gene sequence: CDR1 MDHEN, CDR2 SYDVKM. The V end lost 8 bases, the J end lost 1 base, and 11 bases lay between the germline ends. The CDR3 runs to 13 residues. Here the CDR3 reads CASREIANTEAFF. The CDR3 nucleotides read TGTGCCAGCCGGGAAATAGCGAACACTGAAGCTTTCTTT.

This clone appeared a few times. The chain combines TRBV5-5 with TRBJ1-6; D uncertain. The CDR3 runs to 14 residues. The germline CDR1 and CDR2 sequences are SGHKS and YYEKEE (reference sequence). The ends were cut back, 1 base at V and 5 bases at J, with 7 bases in the middle. CDR3 residues: CASSLPQDNSPLHF. The CDR3 DNA reads TGTGCCAGCAGCTTGCCGCAGGATAATTCACCCCTCCACTTT. The full variable domain, with the rest looked up from reference TRBV5-5 and TRBJ1-6, is DAGVTQSPTHLIKTRGQQVTLRCSPISGHKSVSWYQQVLGQGPQFIFQYYEKEERGRGNFPDRFSARQFPNYSSELNVNALLLGDSALYLCASSLPQDNSPLHFGNGTRLTVT.

V is TRBV11-3 and J is TRBJ2-1, with 8 nucleotides matching TRBD2. The CDR3 runs to 14 residues. The V gene end was trimmed by 1 base and the J gene end by 9 bases; junction bases not matched to a gene: 5. Germline V gene data show CDR1 as SGHNT and CDR2 as YENEEA. The CDR3 spells CASSLAGGQPEQFF. The CDR3 nucleotides read TGTGCCAGCAGCTTAGCGGGAGGGCAGCCTGAGCAGTTCTTC.

The chain uses TRBV10-3 and TRBJ1-6; D possibly corresponds to TRBD1 (6 bases). V was trimmed by 3 bases and J by 7 bases, leaving 19 bases between them. CDR3 length: 17 amino acids. CDR1 is ENHRY and CDR2 is SYGVKD in the germline V gene. The CDR3 region has the DNA TGTGCCATCAGTGATCCGGGACAACCGGGTGGAAATTCACCCCTCCACTTT. The encoded protein is CAISDPGQPGGNSPLHF.

V and J are TRBV23-1 and TRBJ2-3; 10 bases agree with TRBD1. TRBV23-1 is treated as an ORF (open reading frame) with a function not yet certain. The junction had 10 bases not matched to a gene; V was cut back by 4 bases and J by 3 bases. The CDR3 runs to 17 residues. This CDR3 reads CASSLSREGQGTDTQYF. CDR3 nucleotide sequence: TGCGCCAGCAGTCTTTCTCGGGAGGGACAGGGGACAGATACGCAGTATTTT.

The rearrangement joins TRBV19 to TRBJ1-1; no definite D call. V was pared by 1 base and J by 4 bases, with 7 bases between. The CDR3 covers 13 residues. Germline values: CDR1 LNHDA, CDR2 SQIVND (reference sequence). DNA of the CDR3: TGTGCCAGTAGTATAGGGGAGGGCACTGAAGCTTTCTTT. It specifies CASSIGEGTEAFF.

The rearrangement links TRBV11-3 to TRBJ2-3, with D hard to call. V lost 5 bases, J lost 0 bases, and 6 bases lay in between. CDR1 is SGHNT and CDR2 is YENEEA in the germline V gene. The length of the CDR3 is 13 residues. CDR3 coding DNA: TGTGCCAGCAGCCCTGAGAGCACAGATACGCAGTATTTT. Translation: CASSPESTDTQYF.

The table lists this clone with a count of one. The rearrangement joins TRBV30 to TRBJ1-6, with D perhaps TRBD1 (6 bases). The germline V and J ends were trimmed by 2 bases and 6 bases, with 14 bases remaining between them. The germline CDR1 and CDR2 sequences are GTSNPN and SVGIG (reference sequence). CDR3 length equals 15 residues. The chain's CDR3 is CAWSLGGAGNSPLHF. Written as DNA, the CDR3 is TGTGCCTGGAGTCTAGGGGGGGCGGGTAATTCACCCCTCCACTTT. Using reference TRBV30 and TRBJ1-6 for the parts outside the CDR3, the full variable domain is SQTIHQWPATLVQPVGSPLSLECTVEGTSNPNLYWYRQAAGRGLQLLFYSVGIGQISSEVPQNLSASRPQDRQFILSSKKLLLSDSGFYLCAWSLGGAGNSPLHFGNGTRLTVT.

The rearrangement joins TRBV28 to TRBJ2-7; TRBD1 matches 7 bases. V was pared by 7 bases and J by 4 bases, with 7 bases of the junction left unmatched. This CDR3 has 13 residues. Germline CDR1 MDHEN, CDR2 SYDVKM. In DNA form, the CDR3 reads TGTGCCAGCAATCGAAGGGGGCCTTACGAGCAGTACTTC. Translation: CASNRRGPYEQYF.

This clone occurred a few times. V usage is TRBV30 and J usage is TRBJ2-7; TRBD1 might be the D (5 bases). Per germline, CDR1 GTSNPN and CDR2 SVGIG (reference sequence). V was pared by 1 base and J by 5 bases, with 12 bases between. This CDR3 is 13 amino acids long. The CDR3 here is CAWSGGREDEQYF. CDR3 nucleotide sequence: TGTGCCTGGAGTGGGGGCCGTGAGGACGAGCAGTACTTC.

The chain recombines TRBV5-8 with TRBJ1-5, with D unresolved. V was pared by 4 bases and J by 4 bases, with 3 bases between. This CDR3 comprises 11 residues. The germline V gene has CDR1 SGHTS and CDR2 YDEGEE. The CDR3: CASSVNQPQHF. The CDR3 coding sequence is TGTGCCAGCAGCGTAAATCAGCCCCAGCATTTT. The variable domain in full, completed from reference TRBV5-8 and TRBJ1-5, reads EAGVTQSPTHLIKTRGQQATLRCSPISGHTSVYWYQQALGLGLQFLLWYDEGEERNRGNFPPRFSGRQFPNYSSELNVNALELEDSALYLCASSVNQPQHFGDGTRLSIL.

V and J are TRBV27 and TRBJ1-2; D remains unclear. There are 13 residues in the CDR3. Trimming stripped 3 bases from V and 6 bases from J, with 11 bases between. Germline lookup yields CDR1 MNHEY and CDR2 SMNVEV (reference sequence). The chain's CDR3 is CASSLPRGDGYTF. The DNA for the CDR3 is TGTGCCAGCAGTTTGCCCCGGGGAGATGGCTACACCTTC.

The chain recombines TRBV28 with TRBJ1-4; possible D gene TRBD1, 5 bases. CDR3 length: 16 amino acids. CDR1 is MDHEN, CDR2 SYDVKM, per germline. V was pared by 4 bases and J by 0 bases, with 12 bases between. CDR3 in DNA: TGTGCCAGCAGTTCCCCGGGGGGGGCAACTAATGAAAAACTGTTTTTT. Translating gives CASSSPGGATNEKLFF.

The chain links TRBV25-1 to TRBJ1-1; no reliable D call. The ends were cut back, 5 bases at V and 3 bases at J, with 4 bases in the middle. There are 11 residues in the CDR3. CDR1 is MGHDK and CDR2 is SYGVNS in the germline V gene. CDR3 DNA sequence: TGTGCCAGCAGTACGGACACTGAAGCTTTCTTT. Amino acid sequence: CASSTDTEAFF.

The chain has TRBV18 and TRBJ1-2; D possibly corresponds to TRBD1 (6 bases). Germline CDR1 and CDR2: KGHSH and LQKENI. This CDR3 is 13 amino acids long. Between the trimmed V and J ends, which lost 6 bases and 6 bases, there was a span of 14 bases. CDR3 bases: TGTGCCAGCTCCCCGTCAGGGGCTGATGGCTACACCTTC. The encoded protein is CASSPSGADGYTF. The variable domain in full, with the rest retrieved from reference TRBV18 and TRBJ1-2, is NAGVMQNPRHLVRRRGQEARLRCSPMKGHSHVYWYRQLPEEGLKFMVYLQKENIIDESGMPKERFSAEFPKEGPSILRIQQVVRGDSAAYFCASSPSGADGYTFGSGTRLTVV.